The source of this T cell receptor beta chain is a study of blood T cell repertoires in COVID-19. The V gene's germline CDR1 is MNHEY and CDR2 SMNVEV (reference sequence). Trimming took 4 bases from V and 7 from J; bases not matched to a gene: 7. The CDR3 runs 16 residues. The table came from immunoSEQ multiplex PCR; TCRdb's copy has only in-frame clones and leaves some out. The data contain some 270,000 clones, under 90% of them seen just once; the ten biggest clones take up less than 2%. The genes are TRBV27 and TRBJ1-4; 12 bases map to TRBD1. Source material: PBMCs or T cells enriched from blood (not recorded which). The TCR originated in a woman aged 40 to 50 who had recovered from COVID-19. The CDR3 DNA is TGTGCCAGCAGTTCCGGGACAGGGGGCCGGGGTGAAAAACTGTTTTTT. Amino acids: CASSSGTGGRGEKLFF.